A selection of T cell receptor beta chains follows, all from one sample in a study of CD8+ T cells in alopecia areata. The data were produced by immunoSEQ multiplex PCR, yet TCRdb's version contains in-frame clones alone and is incomplete. Of a few hundred thousand clones listed, around two fifths were seen once; the top ten hold about 2.6%. The starting material was CD4+ T cells sorted from blood, obtained at roughly week 36, from a patient treated with tofacitinib. These receptors all stem from a human donor with alopecia areata. CDR3s include the opening cysteine and the closing phenylalanine or tryptophan. The order of the fields is D gene, clone size, J gene, V gene, CDR3 DNA, CDR3 protein. D genes are given only for firm matches. Only some rows state a clone size, as once, few, many or a class for expanded clones.

d_call: .; clone_size: once; j_call: TRBJ1-4; v_call: TRBV30; cdr3_nt: TGTGCCTGGACAGGGAATGGTGAAAAACTGTTTTTT; cdr3_aa: CAWTGNGEKLFF
d_call: TRBD1; clone_size: few; j_call: TRBJ2-7; v_call: TRBV30; cdr3_nt: TGTGCCTGGGGACAGGGGGCCGACTACGAGCAGTACTTC; cdr3_aa: CAWGQGADYEQYF
d_call: TRBD2; clone_size: few; j_call: TRBJ2-7; v_call: TRBV5-4; cdr3_nt: TGTGCCAGCAGCTTGGGGGGCGGGAGACGCGAGCAGTACTTC; cdr3_aa: CASSLGGGRREQYF
d_call: TRBD1; clone_size: .; j_call: TRBJ1-1; v_call: TRBV2; cdr3_nt: TGTGCCAGAACCCAGGGGGCATACACTGAAGCTTTCTTT; cdr3_aa: CARTQGAYTEAFF
d_call: .; clone_size: .; j_call: TRBJ1-2; v_call: TRBV19; cdr3_nt: TGTGCCAGTAGTAGGACGTGGGGCTACACCTTC; cdr3_aa: CASSRTWGYTF
d_call: TRBD1; clone_size: few; j_call: TRBJ2-5; v_call: TRBV29-1; cdr3_nt: TGCAGCGCCGTTGGACAGGGAGCACGGACCCAGTACTTC; cdr3_aa: CSAVGQGARTQYF
d_call: .; clone_size: few; j_call: TRBJ2-5; v_call: TRBV5-1; cdr3_nt: TGCGCCAGCAGCAAGGGACGGCTACAAGAGACCCAGTACTTC; cdr3_aa: CASSKGRLQETQYF
d_call: TRBD1; clone_size: .; j_call: TRBJ2-5; v_call: TRBV11-3; cdr3_nt: TGTGCCAGCAGCTCTGGGACAGGGGGCCGCGGGACCCAGTACTTC; cdr3_aa: CASSSGTGGRGTQYF
d_call: .; clone_size: few; j_call: TRBJ2-5; v_call: TRBV6-5; cdr3_nt: TGTGCCAGCAGTTACAGTTGGGGGTCTAGTGGGGAGACCCAGTACTTC; cdr3_aa: CASSYSWGSSGETQYF
d_call: .; clone_size: .; j_call: TRBJ2-7; v_call: TRBV7-2; cdr3_nt: TGTGCCAGCAGCCGGACACCAAGCTACGAGCAGTACTTC; cdr3_aa: CASSRTPSYEQYF
d_call: .; clone_size: .; j_call: TRBJ1-1; v_call: TRBV25-1; cdr3_nt: TGTGCCAGCAGTGAAATAGCAGGGCCAGTAACTGAAGCTTTCTTT; cdr3_aa: CASSEIAGPVTEAFF
d_call: .; clone_size: .; j_call: TRBJ2-1; v_call: TRBV9; cdr3_nt: TGTGCCAGCAGCGTAGAAAGCGGTTCTTACAATGAGCAGTTCTTC; cdr3_aa: CASSVESGSYNEQFF
d_call: .; clone_size: few; j_call: TRBJ2-3; v_call: TRBV29-1; cdr3_nt: TGCAGCGTTGACGTAGGTCTGGGCACAGATACGCAGTATTTT; cdr3_aa: CSVDVGLGTDTQYF
d_call: .; clone_size: .; j_call: TRBJ1-2; v_call: TRBV4-1; cdr3_nt: TGCGCCAGCAGCCAGGGGGCGATTGGCTACACCTTC; cdr3_aa: CASSQGAIGYTF
d_call: .; clone_size: .; j_call: TRBJ2-1; v_call: TRBV11-2; cdr3_nt: TGTGCCAGCAGCCCAGAAGGCCAGGAGCAGTTCTTC; cdr3_aa: CASSPEGQEQFF
d_call: .; clone_size: .; j_call: TRBJ2-2; v_call: TRBV29-1; cdr3_nt: TGCAGCGTTGAAGATAGGGGACGTTCTACCGGGGAGCTGTTTTTT; cdr3_aa: CSVEDRGRSTGELFF
d_call: .; clone_size: .; j_call: TRBJ1-1; v_call: TRBV29-1; cdr3_nt: TGCAGCGCGTTCCGCGGCGGTAACACTGAAGCTTTCTTT; cdr3_aa: CSAFRGGNTEAFF
d_call: TRBD2; clone_size: .; j_call: TRBJ2-7; v_call: TRBV11-2; cdr3_nt: TGTGCCAGCAGCTTAACGGGGGGGCACGAGCAGTACTTC; cdr3_aa: CASSLTGGHEQYF
d_call: .; clone_size: .; j_call: TRBJ1-4; v_call: TRBV30; cdr3_nt: TGTGCCTGGAGTGTACGACAAAACGAAAAACTGTTTTTT; cdr3_aa: CAWSVRQNEKLFF
d_call: .; clone_size: few; j_call: TRBJ1-2; v_call: TRBV6-5; cdr3_nt: TGTGCCAGCAGTTACGTCCGGGATGGCTACACCTTC; cdr3_aa: CASSYVRDGYTF
d_call: .; clone_size: .; j_call: TRBJ1-2; v_call: TRBV28; cdr3_nt: TGTGCCAGCAGTTTTTTCGACTATGGCTACACCTTC; cdr3_aa: CASSFFDYGYTF
d_call: TRBD2; clone_size: few; j_call: TRBJ2-1; v_call: TRBV27; cdr3_nt: TGTGCCAGCAGTTTATGGTCGAGCGGGATGCTAAATGAGCAGTTCTTC; cdr3_aa: CASSLWSSGMLNEQFF
d_call: TRBD1; clone_size: .; j_call: TRBJ2-3; v_call: TRBV4-3; cdr3_nt: TGCGCCAGCAGCCAAGATCGACAGGGGGCCACAGATACGCAGTATTTT; cdr3_aa: CASSQDRQGATDTQYF
d_call: .; clone_size: few; j_call: TRBJ2-5; v_call: TRBV5-1; cdr3_nt: TGCGCCAGCAGCCCCGTCCTGGGCAGGAACTTGGAGACCCAGTACTTC; cdr3_aa: CASSPVLGRNLETQYF
d_call: TRBD2; clone_size: few; j_call: TRBJ2-1; v_call: TRBV6-5; cdr3_nt: TGTGCCAGCGGTGGGACTAGCGGGAGTGTTGAGCAGTTCTTC; cdr3_aa: CASGGTSGSVEQFF
d_call: .; clone_size: few; j_call: TRBJ1-4; v_call: TRBV11-2; cdr3_nt: TGTGCCAGCAGCTTATTCCAGGGTGGTTTAGGACTGTTTTTT; cdr3_aa: CASSLFQGGLGLFF
d_call: TRBD2; clone_size: few; j_call: TRBJ2-3; v_call: TRBV5-1; cdr3_nt: TGCGCCAGCAGCAAACCTAGCGGGAGTATAGATACGCAGTATTTT; cdr3_aa: CASSKPSGSIDTQYF
d_call: .; clone_size: once; j_call: TRBJ2-2; v_call: TRBV30; cdr3_nt: TGTGCCTGGACAAGGGGTGACACCGGGGAGCTGTTTTTT; cdr3_aa: CAWTRGDTGELFF
d_call: TRBD1; clone_size: few; j_call: TRBJ1-1; v_call: TRBV30; cdr3_nt: TGTGCCTGGAGTAACCTACAGGGGGCTGAAGCTTTCTTT; cdr3_aa: CAWSNLQGAEAFF
d_call: .; clone_size: few; j_call: TRBJ2-1; v_call: TRBV14; cdr3_nt: TGTGCCAGCAGTAGGATAGCGGCCTCAAATGAGCAGTTCTTC; cdr3_aa: CASSRIAASNEQFF
d_call: .; clone_size: few; j_call: TRBJ2-3; v_call: TRBV7-2; cdr3_nt: TGTGCCAGCAGCTTAGCCACAGATACGCAGTATTTT; cdr3_aa: CASSLATDTQYF
d_call: .; clone_size: .; j_call: TRBJ1-1; v_call: TRBV11-2; cdr3_nt: TGTGCCAGCAGCTTAAATCGGGGAATCACTGAAGCTTTCTTT; cdr3_aa: CASSLNRGITEAFF
d_call: TRBD2; clone_size: .; j_call: TRBJ2-3; v_call: TRBV30; cdr3_nt: TGTGCCTGGCGGGAGGTGGGAGATACGCAGTATTTT; cdr3_aa: CAWREVGDTQYF
d_call: .; clone_size: few; j_call: TRBJ2-3; v_call: TRBV7-9; cdr3_nt: TGTGCCAGCACCACAACACGAACGACTAGCACAGATACGCAGTATTTT; cdr3_aa: CASTTTRTTSTDTQYF
d_call: .; clone_size: .; j_call: TRBJ1-4; v_call: TRBV30; cdr3_nt: TGTGCCTGGAGGGCGAACCGGAATGAAAAACTGTTTTTT; cdr3_aa: CAWRANRNEKLFF
d_call: .; clone_size: few; j_call: TRBJ2-1; v_call: TRBV5-1; cdr3_nt: TGCGCCAGCAGCCCTCCGTTTGGGGATTTGGCCAATGAGCAGTTCTTC; cdr3_aa: CASSPPFGDLANEQFF
d_call: TRBD2; clone_size: once; j_call: TRBJ2-7; v_call: TRBV4-1; cdr3_nt: TGCGCCAGCAGCGGAAGGACTAGCGGGACGGGGGAGCAGTACTTC; cdr3_aa: CASSGRTSGTGEQYF
d_call: .; clone_size: .; j_call: TRBJ1-2; v_call: TRBV7-3; cdr3_nt: TGTGCCAGCAGCCCGGGACATTGGGGTGGCTACACCTTC; cdr3_aa: CASSPGHWGGYTF
d_call: TRBD1; clone_size: .; j_call: TRBJ1-2; v_call: TRBV29-1; cdr3_nt: TGCAGCGTTGGTGGACAGGGTCTCTACACCTTC; cdr3_aa: CSVGGQGLYTF
d_call: .; clone_size: .; j_call: TRBJ2-5; v_call: TRBV7-8; cdr3_nt: TGTGCCAGCAGCTTAGCGTTTACCGCTATGTACTTC; cdr3_aa: CASSLAFTAMYF
d_call: TRBD2; clone_size: .; j_call: TRBJ2-1; v_call: TRBV9; cdr3_nt: TGTGCCAGCAGCCCCCCGGGAGGATCCTACAATGAGCAGTTCTTC; cdr3_aa: CASSPPGGSYNEQFF
d_call: .; clone_size: .; j_call: TRBJ2-7; v_call: TRBV11-1; cdr3_nt: TGTGCCAGCAGCTTAGTAGGCTACGAGCAGTACTTC; cdr3_aa: CASSLVGYEQYF
d_call: .; clone_size: .; j_call: TRBJ2-7; v_call: TRBV7-2; cdr3_nt: TGTGCCAGCAGCTTAGGGGTGGTCCCCTACGAGCAGTACTTC; cdr3_aa: CASSLGVVPYEQYF
d_call: TRBD2; clone_size: once; j_call: TRBJ2-1; v_call: TRBV29-1; cdr3_nt: TGCAGCGTTGAAGGGCGGGAGAGGTACAATGAGCAGTTCTTC; cdr3_aa: CSVEGRERYNEQFF
d_call: .; clone_size: few; j_call: TRBJ1-3; v_call: TRBV30; cdr3_nt: TGTGCCTGGAGTGAAGGAAACACCATATATTTT; cdr3_aa: CAWSEGNTIYF
d_call: TRBD1; clone_size: .; j_call: TRBJ2-3; v_call: TRBV5-1; cdr3_nt: TGCGCCAGCAGCATGGACAGGTTCGATACGCAGTATTTT; cdr3_aa: CASSMDRFDTQYF
d_call: TRBD1; clone_size: .; j_call: TRBJ1-2; v_call: TRBV9; cdr3_nt: TGTGCCAGCAGCAGTGGACAGGGCGCCCGTGGCTACACCTTC; cdr3_aa: CASSSGQGARGYTF
d_call: .; clone_size: few; j_call: TRBJ2-3; v_call: TRBV19; cdr3_nt: TGTGCCACGGGGGCGGGAGACGTAGATACGCAGTATTTT; cdr3_aa: CATGAGDVDTQYF